A single TCR beta chain is shown here with its context. Its antigen is not identified. This sample stems from a study of beta chain features in type 1 diabetes. In the study overall: No patient-donor differences in age, gender, total cells or subset yield. Under 140,000,000 sorted cells were examined across all samples.

Study conclusions and caveats: Whatever favoring of shorter templates PCR might show would apply equally to patients and controls. Relative to healthy donors, patients appeared to have naive, central memory and Treg TCRB repertoires that were more similar.

Sequencing targeted expressed TCRB transcripts, as all isolated RNA had been reverse transcribed. Repertoires were generated with immunoSEQ multiplex PCR, while TCRdb's copy carries only in-frame clones and drops some. The repertoire consists of about 620,000 clones, with about 16% occurring once and the leading ten covering about 0.097%. V lost 4 bases to trimming and J lost 2 bases; unmatched junction nucleotides: 4. This CDR3 contains 14 residues. The germline gives CDR1 SEHNR, CDR2 FQNEAQ (reference sequence). The chain links TRBV7-9 to TRBJ2-7; the match to TRBD1 covers 8 bases. This clonotype was obtained from a man between 18 and 35 years old in good health. The sample was naive CD4+ T cells from blood. The CDR3 nucleotides are TGTGCCAGCAGCTACGGACAGGGTCCCTACGAGCAGTACTTC. Translated, it gives CASSYGQGPYEQYF.